One sample yielded the 26 T cell receptor beta chains listed below, sequenced in a study of Tregs in tolerant kidney transplant recipients. Measured with immunoSEQ multiplex PCR; TCRdb has only the in-frame clones, and not every one. Seen here are some 68,000 clones, around 84% observed once, and the top ten hold roughly 4.9%. The sample comprised CD4+ T cells from blood. These receptors were collected from a human donor in good health.

The rearrangement links TRBV11-3 to TRBJ2-7; tentatively, D is TRBD1 (5 bases). Germline values: CDR1 SGHNT, CDR2 YENEEA. V was shortened by 4 bases and J by 5 bases, with 12 bases between the two germline ends. This CDR3 is built from 13 residues. This CDR3 is CASSSGIIHEQYF. The CDR3 DNA is TGTGCCAGCAGCTCAGGGATTATCCACGAGCAGTACTTC.

The chain joins TRBV5-4 to TRBJ2-5; maybe TRBD1 (5 bases). The germline V gene encodes CDR1 SGHNT and CDR2 YYREEE (reference sequence). The CDR3 spans 14 residues. V lost 1 base and J lost 5, with 12 bases in between. The CDR3 loop is CASSLSPGRETQYF. Written as DNA, the CDR3 is TGTGCCAGCAGCTTGAGCCCAGGGCGGGAGACCCAGTACTTC.

About this clone itself: A read error may be the cause here, since a much bigger clone is one base away. The chain recombines TRBV7-8 with TRBJ2-7, with D perhaps given as TRBD1 or TRBD2 (7 bases each). Per the germline V gene, CDR1 is SGHVS and CDR2 is FQNEAQ. V was clipped by 1 base and J by 6 bases, with 25 bases between them. This CDR3 contains 18 residues. Here the CDR3 reads CASSLVPTRGGGEAEQYF. DNA for the CDR3: TGTGCCAGCAGCTTAGTTCCGACCAGGGGGGGCGGGGAGGCCGAGCAGTACTTC.

V and J are TRBV5-1 and TRBJ1-1, with D perhaps matching TRBD1 (6 bases). This CDR3 has 15 residues. Between the trimmed V and J ends, which lost 3 bases and 3 bases, there was a span of 15 bases. CDR1 is SGHRS, CDR2 YFSETQ, per germline. CDR3 loop: CASSYGTLGDTEAFF. Written as DNA, the CDR3 is TGCGCCAGCAGCTACGGGACATTGGGGGACACTGAAGCTTTCTTT. Looking up the rest from reference TRBV5-1 and TRBJ1-1 gives the full variable domain: KAGVTQTPRYLIKTRGQQVTLSCSPISGHRSVSWYQQTPGQGLQFLFEYFSETQRNKGNFPGRFSGRQFSNSRSEMNVSTLELGDSALYLCASSYGTLGDTEAFFGQGTRLTVV.

The chain carries TRBV6-5 and TRBJ2-7; D not resolved. Trimming took 5 bases from V and 2 from J, leaving 13 bases between them. Looked up from germline, CDR1 is MNHEY and CDR2 is SVGAGI. The CDR3 sequence is 14 residues long. The CDR3 is CASSTRREAYEQYF. The CDR3 DNA sequence: TGTGCCAGCAGTACCCGTAGAGAAGCCTACGAGCAGTACTTC.

This clone occurred once. V usage is TRBV11-3 and J usage is TRBJ2-5; D not certain. This CDR3 is 12 amino acids long. The germline V gene has CDR1 SGHNT and CDR2 YENEEA. V was pared by 0 bases and J by 5 bases, with 4 bases between. In nucleotides, the CDR3 is TGTGCCAGCAGCTTAGATAGGGAGACCCAGTACTTC. As protein: CASSLDRETQYF.

The V and J genes are TRBV10-3 and TRBJ2-7; 7 nucleotides agree with TRBD2. The CDR3 has 13 amino acids. CDR1 ENHRY and CDR2 SYGVKD come from the germline V gene. V gave up 0 bases and J gave up 5 bases; unmatched junction bases: 1. The chain's CDR3 is CAISESSGDEQYF. The CDR3 DNA sequence: TGTGCCATCAGTGAGTCGAGCGGGGACGAGCAGTACTTC.

The rearrangement joins TRBV6-6 to TRBJ2-7, with D perhaps assigned TRBD1 or TRBD2 (5 bases each). V shed 6 bases and J shed 7 bases, with 10 bases lying between them. The CDR3 contains 11 residues. Germline V gene sequence: CDR1 MNHNY, CDR2 SVGAGI (reference sequence). CDR3 sequence (DNA): TGTGCCAGCAGCCGAGGGGAGGAGCAGTACTTC. Translating gives CASSRGEEQYF.

With regard to this clone: Other DNA sequences of this sample code for an identical CDR3. The chain couples TRBV15 to TRBJ1-1; D perhaps matches TRBD1 (5 bases). The CDR3 totals 13 residues. The germline CDR1 and CDR2 sequences are LNHNV and YYDKDF (reference sequence). V was clipped by 0 bases and J by 5 bases, with 7 bases between them. This chain's CDR3 is CATSRDRGTEAFF. In DNA, the CDR3 is TGTGCCACCAGCAGAGATCGGGGGACTGAAGCTTTCTTT.

The chain carries TRBV7-2 and TRBJ2-7; D gene unclear. Germline V gene sequence: CDR1 SGHTA, CDR2 FQGNSA. Trimming pared 3 bases from V and 6 bases from J, leaving 9 bases between. The CDR3 has 12 amino acids. The CDR3 nucleotides read TGTGCCAGCAGCTTTCAAGGCTCCGAGCAGTACTTC. It yields the protein CASSFQGSEQYF.

J is TRBJ2-1 and V is TRBV7-2; TRBD2 matches 8 bases. Losses at the gene ends were 1 base for V and 8 bases for J; bases not matched to a gene: 4. CDR3 length equals 14 residues. Germline CDR1 is SGHTA and CDR2 is FQGNSA. This chain's CDR3 is CASSLGTSIHEQFF. CDR3 DNA: TGTGCCAGCAGCTTAGGGACTAGCATCCATGAGCAGTTCTTC.

This rearrangement joins TRBV5-1 to TRBJ2-1; D unclear. CDR3 size: 14 residues. Germline lookup yields CDR1 SGHRS and CDR2 YFSETQ. The germline V and J ends were trimmed by 8 bases and 0 bases, with 12 bases remaining between them. CDR3 in amino acids: CASGVDHSYNEQFF. The CDR3 bases are TGCGCCAGTGGGGTTGATCACTCCTACAATGAGCAGTTCTTC.

The V and J genes are TRBV27 and TRBJ1-2; 8 bases are shared with TRBD1. CDR1 is MNHEY, CDR2 SMNVEV, per germline (reference sequence). The CDR3 spans 13 residues. V dropped 10 bases and J dropped 5; count of bases not matched to a gene: 9. CDR3 region: CATWTGKPYGYTF. CDR3 coding DNA: TGTGCCACCTGGACAGGGAAGCCATATGGCTACACCTTC.

The V call is TRBV11-3, the J call TRBJ2-1; weak D call: TRBD2 (7 bases). Germline assignment: CDR1 SGHNT and CDR2 YENEEA. Trimming cost V 5 bases and J 4 bases, with 15 bases left between them. This CDR3 spans 15 amino acids. This chain's CDR3 is CASSPRGRGYNEQFF. CDR3 nucleotide sequence: TGTGCCAGCAGCCCGCGGGGGCGGGGATACAATGAGCAGTTCTTC. Looking up the rest from reference TRBV11-3 and TRBJ2-1 gives the full variable domain: EAGVVQSPRYKIIEKKQPVAFWCNPISGHNTLYWYLQNLGQGPELLIRYENEEAVDDSQLPKDRFSAERLKGVDSTLKIQPAELGDSAVYLCASSPRGRGYNEQFFGPGTRLTVL.

This clone was seen only once. The rearrangement joins TRBV4-1 to TRBJ1-1; D remains ambiguous. The V end was cut by 8 bases, the J end by 4 bases, with 17 bases between. Germline-derived CDR1 and CDR2 are MGHRA and YSYEKL. This CDR3 is 14 amino acids long. CDR3 region: CASLNPLMGTEAFF. Here the CDR3 DNA reads TGCGCCAGCCTCAACCCCCTTATGGGCACTGAAGCTTTCTTT.

The chain joins TRBV5-4 to TRBJ1-3; D not resolved. The germline V gene encodes CDR1 SGHNT and CDR2 YYREEE (reference sequence). The CDR3 is 15 residues long. The ends were cut back, 2 bases at V and 3 bases at J, with 12 bases in the middle. In nucleotides, the CDR3 is TGTGCCAGCAGCTTAGAGACTTCTGGTGGAAACACCATATATTTT. Translated, it gives CASSLETSGGNTIYF. The whole variable domain, remainder taken from reference TRBV5-4 and TRBJ1-3, is ETGVTQSPTHLIKTRGQQVTLRCSSQSGHNTVSWYQQALGQGPQFIFQYYREEENGRGNFPPRFSGLQFPNYSSELNVNALELDDSALYLCASSLETSGGNTIYFGEGSWLTVV.

The rearrangement uses TRBV20-1 and TRBJ2-5; D not certain. V was pared by 4 bases and J by 5 bases, with 5 bases between. Germline V gene sequence: CDR1 DFQATT, CDR2 SNEGSKA (reference sequence). CDR3 length: 10 residues. The CDR3 sequence: CSANGETQYF. The CDR3, as DNA: TGCAGTGCTAACGGGGAGACCCAGTACTTC.

The J gene is TRBJ2-2, the V gene TRBV18; D gene unclear. CDR1 and CDR2 from the germline V gene are KGHSH and LQKENI. V lost 3 bases and J lost 3, with 5 bases in between. This CDR3 comprises 13 residues. The CDR3: CASSPGYTGELFF. The CDR3 nucleotides read TGTGCCAGCTCACCGGGTTACACCGGGGAGCTGTTTTTT. Together with reference TRBV18 and TRBJ2-2, the CDR3 gives the full variable domain: NAGVMQNPRHLVRRRGQEARLRCSPMKGHSHVYWYRQLPEEGLKFMVYLQKENIIDESGMPKERFSAEFPKEGPSILRIQQVVRGDSAAYFCASSPGYTGELFFGEGSRLTVL.

This clone showed up just a few times. The chain recombines TRBV5-1 with TRBJ1-1; D uncertain. The CDR3 is 14 residues long. V was pared by 2 bases and J by 1 base, with 9 bases between. The germline V gene has CDR1 SGHRS and CDR2 YFSETQ. DNA for the CDR3: TGCGCCAGCAGCTTAGACGGACCGAACACTGAAGCTTTCTTT. It encodes CASSLDGPNTEAFF.

There are many counts of this clone. This rearrangement joins TRBV2 to TRBJ1-6, with D perhaps matching TRBD1 (5 bases). This CDR3 is built from 13 residues. Germline assignment: CDR1 SNHLY and CDR2 FYNNEI. Trimming pared 7 bases from V and 6 bases from J, leaving 10 bases between. CDR3 bases: TGTGCCAGCATTCGGGACGGTAATTCACCCCTCCACTTT. Translated, it gives CASIRDGNSPLHF. The variable domain in full, completed from reference TRBV2 and TRBJ1-6, reads EPEVTQTPSHQVTQMGQEVILRCVPISNHLYFYWYRQILGQKVEFLVSFYNNEISEKSEIFDDQFSVERPDGSNFTLKIRSTKLEDSAMYFCASIRDGNSPLHFGNGTRLTVT.

The V gene is TRBV2, the J gene TRBJ2-3; the match to TRBD1 covers 7 bases. The CDR3 covers 14 residues. Germline V CDR1 and CDR2: SNHLY, FYNNEI. V was pared by 6 bases and J by 6 bases, with 9 bases of the junction left unmatched. The CDR3 coding sequence is TGTGCCAGCAGCCTAATCACAGGGGAGGATACGCAGTATTTT. Protein: CASSLITGEDTQYF.

This chain joins TRBV19 and TRBJ1-5, with D possibly TRBD1 on 5 matching bases. Trimming pared 5 bases from V and 3 bases from J, leaving 20 bases between. This CDR3 region has 17 residues. CDR1 and CDR2 from the germline V gene are LNHDA and SQIVND (reference sequence). CDR3 loop: CASSLGTGLLDNQPQHF. In DNA form, the CDR3 reads TGTGCCAGTAGTCTTGGGACGGGCTTACTAGACAATCAGCCCCAGCATTTT.

This chain joins TRBV14 and TRBJ1-2, with D hard to call. V dropped 1 base and J dropped 5 bases, with 8 bases sitting between them. This CDR3 is built from 13 residues. The germline V gene has CDR1 SGHDN and CDR2 FVKESK. CDR3 in amino acids: CASSQGAGYGYTF. CDR3 bases: TGTGCCAGCAGCCAAGGCGCCGGGTATGGCTACACCTTC.

V gene TRBV30 combines with J gene TRBJ1-1; D perhaps matches TRBD1 (6 bases). The length of the CDR3 is 14 residues. Germline loops: CDR1 GTSNPN, CDR2 SVGIG (reference sequence). V lost 2 bases and J lost 3, with 13 bases in between. CDR3 coding DNA: TGTGCCTGGAGTTGGGTAGGGGGGCACACTGAAGCTTTCTTT. It specifies CAWSWVGGHTEAFF.

This clone has only one observation. The chain carries TRBV29-1 and TRBJ1-2; maybe TRBD1 (6 bases). This CDR3 is 14 amino acids long. Germline V gene sequence: CDR1 SQVTM, CDR2 ANQGSEA. V shed 7 bases and J shed 1 base, with 16 bases lying between them. The CDR3: CSAKQGVFNYGYTF. In nucleotides, the CDR3 is TGCAGCGCCAAACAGGGCGTGTTTAACTATGGCTACACCTTC.

The chain has TRBV18 and TRBJ1-2; tentative D call: TRBD1 (5 bases). The germline V and J ends were trimmed by 3 bases and 3 bases, with 8 bases remaining between them. The CDR3 covers 13 residues. The germline gives CDR1 KGHSH, CDR2 LQKENI. The CDR3: CASSPGRDYGYTF. The CDR3 DNA reads as TGTGCCAGCTCACCGGGGCGGGACTATGGCTACACCTTC. The variable domain in full, with the rest retrieved from reference TRBV18 and TRBJ1-2, is NAGVMQNPRHLVRRRGQEARLRCSPMKGHSHVYWYRQLPEEGLKFMVYLQKENIIDESGMPKERFSAEFPKEGPSILRIQQVVRGDSAAYFCASSPGRDYGYTFGSGTRLTVV.